A selection of T cell receptor beta chains follows, all from one sample in a study of T-cell memory formation after mild COVID-19. TCRdb re-called the 5' RACE reads with MiXCR, one entry per CDR3 protein. The sample shows approximately 300,000 distinct CDR3 sequences, 15% to 20% of them seen only once. The sample taken for sequencing was PBMCs or a T cell subset sorted from them (not recorded which). Receptors originate from a man aged 18 to 35 who had mild COVID-19 (a few samples of this study predate the infection). Cell type and time point are not known. CDR3s include the opening cysteine and the closing phenylalanine or tryptophan. D genes are given only for firm matches. Rows give clone size only sometimes, using once, few, many, or a class for an expanded clone.

d_gene: TRBD2; j_gene: TRBJ2-4; v_gene: TRBV24-1; abundance: -; CDR3aa: CATSDRTSGGDKNIQYF; CDR3nt: TGTGCCACCAGTGATCGGACTAGCGGGGGGGACAAAAACATTCAGTACTTC
d_gene: -; j_gene: TRBJ1-1; v_gene: TRBV7-2; abundance: -; CDR3aa: CASSAGLIKNTEAFF; CDR3nt: TGTGCCAGCAGCGCGGGACTGATAAAAAACACTGAAGCTTTCTTT
d_gene: TRBD1; j_gene: TRBJ2-3; v_gene: TRBV6-5; abundance: -; CDR3aa: CATQTGRDTQYF; CDR3nt: TGTGCCACCCAGACAGGGCGAGATACGCAGTATTTT
d_gene: TRBD2; j_gene: TRBJ2-3; v_gene: TRBV10-3; abundance: -; CDR3aa: CAISESRGLAGDTDTQYF; CDR3nt: TGTGCCATCAGTGAGTCTAGGGGACTAGCGGGGGACACAGATACGCAGTATTTT
d_gene: TRBD2; j_gene: TRBJ2-3; v_gene: TRBV7-8; abundance: -; CDR3aa: CASSPGTSGIDTQYF; CDR3nt: TGTGCCAGCAGCCCCGGGACTAGCGGGATAGATACGCAGTATTTT
d_gene: -; j_gene: TRBJ2-1; v_gene: TRBV6-6; abundance: -; CDR3aa: CASSHIDNEQFF; CDR3nt: TGTGCCAGCAGTCACATAGACAATGAGCAGTTCTTC
d_gene: TRBD1; j_gene: TRBJ1-4; v_gene: TRBV7-9; abundance: few; CDR3aa: CASSHTAGGEVLFF; CDR3nt: TGTGCCAGCAGCCACACGGCAGGGGGAGAAGTACTGTTTTTT
d_gene: -; j_gene: TRBJ2-2; v_gene: TRBV5-6; abundance: few; CDR3aa: CASSLLTSGELFF; CDR3nt: TGTGCCAGCAGCTTACTCACTTCCGGGGAGCTGTTTTTT
d_gene: -; j_gene: TRBJ2-1; v_gene: TRBV10-3; abundance: -; CDR3aa: CAISEGLEGGYNEQFF; CDR3nt: TGTGCCATCAGTGAGGGCCTAGAGGGGGGATACAATGAGCAGTTCTTC
d_gene: -; j_gene: TRBJ2-7; v_gene: TRBV19; abundance: many; CDR3aa: CASSRDFLGEQYF; CDR3nt: TGTGCCAGTAGTAGAGACTTTCTGGGCGAGCAGTACTTC
d_gene: -; j_gene: TRBJ2-5; v_gene: TRBV7-7; abundance: few; CDR3aa: CASSLRQGLETQYF; CDR3nt: TGTGCCAGCAGCTTACGGCAGGGGCTAGAGACCCAGTACTTC
d_gene: TRBD2; j_gene: TRBJ2-1; v_gene: TRBV20-1; abundance: once; CDR3aa: CSALLAGVPDEQFF; CDR3nt: TGCAGTGCGCTACTAGCGGGGGTTCCGGATGAGCAGTTCTTC
d_gene: -; j_gene: TRBJ2-7; v_gene: TRBV30; abundance: few; CDR3aa: CAWSATGYQQYF; CDR3nt: TGTGCCTGGAGTGCCACAGGGTACCAGCAGTACTTC
d_gene: TRBD2; j_gene: TRBJ2-3; v_gene: TRBV3-1; abundance: -; CDR3aa: CASSERPSGDPDTQYF; CDR3nt: TGTGCCAGCAGCGAAAGGCCTAGCGGGGATCCAGATACGCAGTATTTT
d_gene: TRBD2; j_gene: TRBJ2-3; v_gene: TRBV12-3/TRBV12-4; abundance: -; CDR3aa: CASRYGLVSDTQYF; CDR3nt: TGTGCCAGCAGATATGGACTAGTCTCAGATACGCAGTATTTT
d_gene: -; j_gene: TRBJ1-1; v_gene: TRBV5-1; abundance: -; CDR3aa: CASSGTTPGHVTSANTEAFF; CDR3nt: TGCGCCAGCAGCGGAACAACCCCGGGACATGTCACGTCGGCGAACACTGAAGCTTTCTTT
d_gene: -; j_gene: TRBJ1-2; v_gene: TRBV7-3; abundance: -; CDR3aa: CASSAQGGNGYTF; CDR3nt: TGTGCCAGCAGCGCGCAGGGTGGGAATGGCTACACCTTC
d_gene: TRBD1; j_gene: TRBJ1-2; v_gene: TRBV3-1; abundance: few; CDR3aa: CASSRSTGVNYGYTF; CDR3nt: TGTGCCAGCAGCCGATCGACAGGGGTCAACTATGGCTACACCTTC
d_gene: -; j_gene: TRBJ2-3; v_gene: TRBV20-1; abundance: few; CDR3aa: CSAPVGGGASDTQYF; CDR3nt: TGCAGTGCCCCGGTGGGTGGGGGGGCCTCAGATACGCAGTATTTT
d_gene: -; j_gene: TRBJ2-3; v_gene: TRBV12-3/TRBV12-4; abundance: many; CDR3aa: CASNPGPAETDTQYF; CDR3nt: TGTGCCAGCAACCCGGGGCCAGCGGAGACAGATACGCAGTATTTT
d_gene: -; j_gene: TRBJ2-5; v_gene: TRBV7-3; abundance: few; CDR3aa: CASSLQGQGQETQYF; CDR3nt: TGTGCCAGCAGCTTACAAGGCCAGGGCCAAGAGACCCAGTACTTC
d_gene: TRBD2; j_gene: TRBJ2-4; v_gene: TRBV6-2/TRBV6-3; abundance: few; CDR3aa: CASSSAGGNIQYF; CDR3nt: TGTGCCAGCAGTTCGGCGGGGGGAAACATTCAGTACTTC
d_gene: TRBD2; j_gene: TRBJ2-1; v_gene: TRBV6-2/TRBV6-3; abundance: -; CDR3aa: CASRITSGGAWQFF; CDR3nt: TGTGCCAGCAGAATCACTAGCGGGGGGGCTTGGCAGTTCTTC
d_gene: -; j_gene: TRBJ2-3; v_gene: TRBV4-1; abundance: -; CDR3aa: CASSQEMGPSTGTQYF; CDR3nt: TGCGCCAGCAGCCAAGAGATGGGCCCTAGCACAGGTACGCAGTATTTT
d_gene: TRBD2; j_gene: TRBJ2-3; v_gene: TRBV9; abundance: few; CDR3aa: CASSVTGTSGGGTDTQYF; CDR3nt: TGTGCCAGCAGCGTGACCGGGACTAGCGGGGGGGGCACAGATACGCAGTATTTT
d_gene: -; j_gene: TRBJ1-3; v_gene: TRBV11-2; abundance: -; CDR3aa: CASSTGQLSGNTIYF; CDR3nt: TGTGCCAGCAGCACAGGGCAGCTCTCTGGAAACACCATATATTTT
d_gene: TRBD1; j_gene: TRBJ2-2; v_gene: TRBV5-4; abundance: -; CDR3aa: CASSLGQGAFGELFF; CDR3nt: TGTGCCAGCAGTCTGGGACAGGGGGCTTTTGGGGAGCTGTTTTTT
d_gene: TRBD2; j_gene: TRBJ2-5; v_gene: TRBV5-1; abundance: few; CDR3aa: CASSWGSGSQETQYF; CDR3nt: TGCGCCAGCAGCTGGGGTAGCGGGTCCCAAGAGACCCAGTACTTC
d_gene: -; j_gene: TRBJ2-5; v_gene: TRBV6-6; abundance: few; CDR3aa: CASKAEQETQYF; CDR3nt: TGTGCCAGCAAGGCAGAACAAGAGACCCAGTACTTC
d_gene: -; j_gene: TRBJ1-1; v_gene: TRBV5-4; abundance: -; CDR3aa: CASSLALGHTEAFF; CDR3nt: TGTGCCAGCAGCTTGGCTCTCGGCCACACTGAAGCTTTCTTT
d_gene: TRBD1; j_gene: TRBJ1-4; v_gene: TRBV11-2; abundance: -; CDR3aa: CASSLVPGQAEKLFF; CDR3nt: TGTGCCAGCAGCTTAGTCCCGGGACAGGCTGAAAAACTGTTTTTT
d_gene: TRBD2; j_gene: TRBJ2-3; v_gene: TRBV12-3/TRBV12-4; abundance: few; CDR3aa: CASSLGAGVPPDTQYF; CDR3nt: TGTGCCAGCAGTTTAGGGGCGGGGGTACCGCCAGATACGCAGTATTTT
d_gene: -; j_gene: TRBJ1-1; v_gene: TRBV27; abundance: -; CDR3aa: CASSPRERVNTEAFF; CDR3nt: TGTGCCAGCAGTCCCCGCGAGAGAGTGAACACTGAAGCTTTCTTT
d_gene: -; j_gene: TRBJ1-2; v_gene: TRBV27; abundance: -; CDR3aa: CASRSHLIYGYTF; CDR3nt: TGTGCCAGCAGGTCCCACTTGATCTATGGCTACACCTTC
d_gene: -; j_gene: TRBJ1-1; v_gene: TRBV7-3; abundance: -; CDR3aa: CASRPVGDNTEAFF; CDR3nt: TGTGCCAGCAGGCCAGTGGGGGACAACACTGAAGCTTTCTTT
d_gene: -; j_gene: TRBJ2-3; v_gene: TRBV7-6; abundance: -; CDR3aa: CASSFSPGEGTDTQYF; CDR3nt: TGTGCCAGCAGCTTCTCCCCAGGGGAGGGCACAGATACGCAGTATTTT
d_gene: -; j_gene: TRBJ2-1; v_gene: TRBV5-1; abundance: few; CDR3aa: CASRVAVENEQFF; CDR3nt: TGCGCCAGCCGTGTAGCGGTGGAGAATGAGCAGTTCTTC
d_gene: TRBD2; j_gene: TRBJ2-7; v_gene: TRBV5-1; abundance: -; CDR3aa: CASSGTSGGSYEQYF; CDR3nt: TGCGCCAGCAGCGGTACTAGCGGGGGTTCCTACGAGCAGTACTTC
d_gene: TRBD1; j_gene: TRBJ2-3; v_gene: TRBV4-3; abundance: few; CDR3aa: CASSQNRGARSTDTQYF; CDR3nt: TGCGCCAGCAGCCAGAACAGGGGCGCAAGAAGCACAGATACGCAGTATTTT
d_gene: TRBD1; j_gene: TRBJ1-1; v_gene: TRBV7-9; abundance: -; CDR3aa: CASSDRVRMTEAFF; CDR3nt: TGTGCCAGCAGCGACAGGGTACGAATGACTGAAGCTTTCTTT
d_gene: -; j_gene: TRBJ1-2; v_gene: TRBV7-2; abundance: -; CDR3aa: CASSLALTDSYGYTF; CDR3nt: TGTGCCAGCAGCTTAGCACTGACAGACAGCTATGGCTACACCTTC
d_gene: TRBD1; j_gene: TRBJ1-5; v_gene: TRBV6-6; abundance: -; CDR3aa: CASSPHRGHQPQHF; CDR3nt: TGTGCCAGCAGTCCCCACAGGGGTCATCAGCCCCAGCATTTT
d_gene: -; j_gene: TRBJ1-3; v_gene: TRBV29-1; abundance: -; CDR3aa: CSVYPPSGNTIYF; CDR3nt: TGCAGCGTTTACCCTCCTTCTGGAAACACCATATATTTT
d_gene: TRBD1; j_gene: TRBJ2-4; v_gene: TRBV7-9; abundance: -; CDR3aa: CASSGDSFGLFQYF; CDR3nt: TGTGCCAGCAGTGGGGACAGCTTTGGACTCTTTCAGTACTTC
d_gene: -; j_gene: TRBJ1-6; v_gene: TRBV20-1; abundance: few; CDR3aa: CSARDPQGLYSSPLHF; CDR3nt: TGCAGTGCTAGAGATCCCCAGGGGCTATACTCTTCACCCCTCCACTTT
d_gene: -; j_gene: TRBJ2-5; v_gene: TRBV28; abundance: many; CDR3aa: CASSPDPEQRGTQYF; CDR3nt: TGTGCCAGCAGTCCCGACCCCGAGCAGAGGGGGACCCAGTACTTC
d_gene: -; j_gene: TRBJ2-2; v_gene: TRBV5-5; abundance: many; CDR3aa: CASSLDRWGELFF; CDR3nt: TGTGCCAGCAGCTTGGACAGGTGGGGGGAGCTGTTTTTT
d_gene: TRBD2; j_gene: TRBJ2-3; v_gene: TRBV6-5; abundance: few; CDR3aa: CASSYSPGGGGVDTQYF; CDR3nt: TGTGCCAGCAGTTACTCCCCAGGCGGGGGGGGAGTAGATACGCAGTATTTT
d_gene: -; j_gene: TRBJ1-5; v_gene: TRBV6-2/TRBV6-3; abundance: few; CDR3aa: CASSPNVRDIWNQPQHF; CDR3nt: TGTGCCAGCAGTCCGAACGTGCGGGACATCTGGAATCAGCCCCAGCATTTT
d_gene: -; j_gene: TRBJ2-4; v_gene: TRBV28; abundance: -; CDR3aa: CASSPEDQIAKNIQYF; CDR3nt: TGTGCCAGCAGTCCTGAAGACCAAATAGCCAAAAACATTCAGTACTTC
d_gene: -; j_gene: TRBJ2-7; v_gene: TRBV20-1; abundance: -; CDR3aa: CSYSKAYEQYF; CDR3nt: TGCAGTTACTCTAAGGCCTACGAGCAGTACTTC
d_gene: -; j_gene: TRBJ2-7; v_gene: TRBV2; abundance: -; CDR3aa: CASIGVGYEQYF; CDR3nt: TGTGCCAGCATCGGGGTTGGCTACGAGCAGTACTTC
d_gene: TRBD2; j_gene: TRBJ2-2; v_gene: TRBV9; abundance: -; CDR3aa: CASSSTGTRSTGELFF; CDR3nt: TGTGCCAGCTCCTCAACCGGGACTAGGAGCACCGGGGAGCTGTTTTTT
d_gene: -; j_gene: TRBJ1-1; v_gene: TRBV29-1; abundance: few; CDR3aa: CSVGHTEAFF; CDR3nt: TGCAGCGTTGGTCACACTGAAGCTTTCTTT
d_gene: -; j_gene: TRBJ2-3; v_gene: TRBV3-1; abundance: -; CDR3aa: CASSQGPGGGDTDTQYF; CDR3nt: TGTGCCAGCAGCCAAGGCCCAGGGGGGGGCGACACAGATACGCAGTATTTT
d_gene: TRBD2; j_gene: TRBJ2-5; v_gene: TRBV12-3/TRBV12-4; abundance: -; CDR3aa: CASSFNAGGQETQYF; CDR3nt: TGTGCCAGCAGTTTTAACGCGGGGGGGCAAGAGACCCAGTACTTC
d_gene: -; j_gene: TRBJ1-1; v_gene: TRBV10-3; abundance: few; CDR3aa: CAINHLGTDTEAFF; CDR3nt: TGTGCCATCAACCATTTGGGGACGGACACTGAAGCTTTCTTT
d_gene: -; j_gene: TRBJ2-1; v_gene: TRBV25-1; abundance: -; CDR3aa: CASSEGGASDEQFF; CDR3nt: TGTGCCAGCAGTGAAGGGGGGGCTTCCGATGAGCAGTTCTTC
d_gene: TRBD1; j_gene: TRBJ2-2; v_gene: TRBV7-9; abundance: -; CDR3aa: CASSPRTGMGTGELFF; CDR3nt: TGTGCCAGCAGCCCCCGGACAGGAATGGGCACCGGGGAGCTGTTTTTT
d_gene: -; j_gene: TRBJ2-3; v_gene: TRBV5-6; abundance: -; CDR3aa: CASSSRGGAEIRTDTQYF; CDR3nt: TGTGCCAGCAGCTCCCGTGGGGGGGCGGAGATTCGCACAGATACGCAGTATTTT